The 7 T cell receptor beta chains reported below all come from one sample, sequenced in a study of chemoradiotherapy in HPV16-positive cancers (dated by TCRdb to 2021 to 2024). Receptor libraries were prepared by the immunoSEQ multiplex PCR assay. Not all clones reach the TCRdb copy of this immuneACCESS table, which keeps in-frame sequences only. Checked studies attribute under half of the gap to unresolved V genes and leave the rest unexplained. The sample contains 9,500 to 12,000 clones, roughly 90% of them found a single time. The biggest ten clones account for around 1.8% of the sample. The specimen comprised blood, sampled from a patient who underwent chemoradiotherapy. These receptors were taken from a human donor with HPV-associated anogenital cancer.

With respect to this clone: Distinct nucleotide sequences in the sample also encode this CDR3. This sequence joins TRBV29-1 and TRBJ1-2; 10 positions match TRBD1. V shed 6 bases, J shed 4 bases, and the junction held 2 bases outside the gene matches. Germline lookup yields CDR1 SQVTM and CDR2 ANQGSEA. This CDR3 region has 12 residues. The CDR3 bases are TGCAGCGTAAGGACAGGGGGCTATGGCTACACCTTC. This gives the protein CSVRTGGYGYTF. The variable domain in full, with the rest retrieved from reference TRBV29-1 and TRBJ1-2, is SAVISQKPSRDICQRGTSLTIQCQVDSQVTMMFWYRQQPGQSLTLIATANQGSEATYESGFVIDKFPISRPNLTFSTLTVSNMSPEDSSIYLCSVRTGGYGYTFGSGTRLTVV.

The V gene is TRBV11-2, the J gene TRBJ2-2; no firm D call. This CDR3 comprises 13 residues. V shed 5 bases and J shed 5 bases, with 9 bases lying between them. Germline V CDR1 and CDR2: SGHAT, FQNNGV. The CDR3 bases are TGTGCCAGCAGCCCTACTAATACCGGGGAGCTGTTTTTT. Protein: CASSPTNTGELFF.

This clone was picked up a small number of times. The chain links TRBV28 to TRBJ1-1; D remains unclear. CDR3 length equals 14 residues. Germline V lookup: CDR1 MDHEN, CDR2 SYDVKM. V was pared by 0 bases and J by 2 bases, with 7 bases between. In DNA, the CDR3 is TGTGCCAGCAGTTTATGGAATCCCAACACTGAAGCTTTCTTT. Translated, it gives CASSLWNPNTEAFF.

The genes are TRBV10-1 and TRBJ2-3; a weak D match, TRBD1 (5 bases). The CDR3 runs 16 residues. Trimming stripped 4 bases from V and 0 bases from J, with 14 bases between. From germline, CDR1 is WNHNN and CDR2 SYGVQD (reference sequence). The chain's CDR3 is CASSVLAGLSTDTQYF. The CDR3 DNA sequence: TGCGCCAGCAGTGTACTCGCAGGGCTTAGCACAGATACGCAGTATTTT.

The chain links TRBV11-3 to TRBJ2-3, with D maybe TRBD2 (6 bases). The germline V gene has CDR1 SGHNT and CDR2 YENEEA. Trimming stripped 8 bases from V and 4 bases from J, with 16 bases between. This CDR3 spans 14 amino acids. CDR3 protein: CASAPREESDTQYF. The DNA for the CDR3 is TGTGCCAGCGCCCCGAGGGAGGAATCAGATACGCAGTATTTT.

The rearrangement uses TRBV6-1 and TRBJ2-7; 7 bases line up with TRBD1. The germline CDR1 and CDR2 sequences are MNHNS and SASEGT. The CDR3 length is 14 residues. Trimming took 6 bases from V and 5 from J; bases not matched to a gene: 10. The CDR3 loop reads CASRRQGGHHEQYF. CDR3 sequence (DNA): TGTGCCAGCAGGAGACAGGGCGGCCACCACGAGCAGTACTTC.

The rearrangement uses TRBV4-3 and TRBJ1-5, with D perhaps TRBD1 (6 bases). Germline loops: CDR1 LGHNA, CDR2 YSLEER. The V end lost 1 base, the J end lost 5 bases, and 12 bases lay between the germline ends. This CDR3 comprises 15 residues. The CDR3 DNA is TGCGCCAGCAGCCAAGGAGCAGGGGAGGATCAGCCCCAGCATTTT. Its protein is CASSQGAGEDQPQHF.